The clone carrying this TCR beta chain was detected once. Clones were read by immunoSEQ multiplex PCR, and TCRdb kept only the in-frame ones, dropping some. This sample has 1.6 million or so clones; about 98.5% occur once, and the top ten carry about 0.34%. Those who donated, Caucasian adults without exception, all lived in Nashville, Tennessee. The CDR3 contains 16 residues. CDR1 is LNHDA, CDR2 SQIVND, per germline (reference sequence). Trimming cost V 5 bases and J 2 bases; bases outside gene matches: 7. The data stem from a study of shared clonotypes between healthy human individuals. This chain uses TRBV19 with TRBJ1-5; TRBD1 matches at 9 bases. The source material was naive CD4+ T cells sorted from blood. Described subset: CD45RA+ positively selected. The TCR was taken from a young man in good health. The CDR3 loop is CASSFKQGAGNQPQHF. The CDR3 nucleotides read TGTGCCAGTAGTTTTAAACAGGGGGCTGGCAATCAGCCCCAGCATTTT.